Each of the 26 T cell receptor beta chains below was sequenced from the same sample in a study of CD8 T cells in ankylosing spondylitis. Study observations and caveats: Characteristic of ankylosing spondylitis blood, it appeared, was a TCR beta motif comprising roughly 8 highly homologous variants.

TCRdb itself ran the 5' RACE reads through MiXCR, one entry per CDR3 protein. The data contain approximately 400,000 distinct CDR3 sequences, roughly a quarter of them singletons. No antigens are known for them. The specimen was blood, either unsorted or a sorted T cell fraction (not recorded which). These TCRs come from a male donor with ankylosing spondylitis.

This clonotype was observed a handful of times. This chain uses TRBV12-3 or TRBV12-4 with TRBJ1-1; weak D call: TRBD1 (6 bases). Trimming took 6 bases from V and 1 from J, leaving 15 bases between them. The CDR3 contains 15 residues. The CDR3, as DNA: TGTGCCAGCAGCTCCCCAGGGGACACGAACACTGAAGCTTTCTTT. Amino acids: CASSSPGDTNTEAFF.

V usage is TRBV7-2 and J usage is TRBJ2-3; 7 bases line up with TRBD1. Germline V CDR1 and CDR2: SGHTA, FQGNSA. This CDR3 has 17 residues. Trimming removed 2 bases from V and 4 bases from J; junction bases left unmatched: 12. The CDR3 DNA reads TGTGCCAGCAGCTTAAGGGTGCGAGGGGGCGAGGCAGATACGCAGTATTTT. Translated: CASSLRVRGGEADTQYF.

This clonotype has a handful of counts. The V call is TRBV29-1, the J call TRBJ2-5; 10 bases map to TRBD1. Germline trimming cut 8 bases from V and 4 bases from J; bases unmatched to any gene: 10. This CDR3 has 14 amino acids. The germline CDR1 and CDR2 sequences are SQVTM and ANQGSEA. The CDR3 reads CSIDGTGVGETQYF. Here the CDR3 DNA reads TGCAGCATCGACGGGACAGGGGTTGGAGAGACCCAGTACTTC.

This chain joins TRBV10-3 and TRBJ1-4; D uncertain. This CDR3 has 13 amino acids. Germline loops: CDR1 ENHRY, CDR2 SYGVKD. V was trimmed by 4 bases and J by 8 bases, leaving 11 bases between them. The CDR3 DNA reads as TGTGCCATCAGTGGCCGGGTGGGGGAAAAACTGTTTTTT. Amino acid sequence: CAISGRVGEKLFF.

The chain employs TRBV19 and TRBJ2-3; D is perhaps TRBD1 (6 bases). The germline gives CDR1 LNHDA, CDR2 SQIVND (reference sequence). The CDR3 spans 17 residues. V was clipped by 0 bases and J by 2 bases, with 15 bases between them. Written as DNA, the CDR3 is TGTGCCAGTAGTATAGATATACAGGGAAGGTTCACAGATACGCAGTATTTT. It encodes CASSIDIQGRFTDTQYF.

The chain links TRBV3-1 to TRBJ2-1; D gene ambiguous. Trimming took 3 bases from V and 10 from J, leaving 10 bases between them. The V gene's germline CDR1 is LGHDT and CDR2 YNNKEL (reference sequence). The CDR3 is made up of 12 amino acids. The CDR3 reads CASSQILGEQFF. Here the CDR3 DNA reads TGTGCCAGCAGCCAGATTCTGGGGGAGCAGTTCTTC.

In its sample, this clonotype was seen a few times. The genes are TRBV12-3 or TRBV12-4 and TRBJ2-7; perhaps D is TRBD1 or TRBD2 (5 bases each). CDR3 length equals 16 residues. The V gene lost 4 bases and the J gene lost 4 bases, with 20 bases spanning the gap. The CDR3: CASSSPGKGPTYEQYV. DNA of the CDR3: TGTGCCAGCAGTTCCCCGGGAAAGGGGCCAACTTACGAGCAGTACGTC.

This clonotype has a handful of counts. CDR3 residues: CSASGGIRGSGANVLTF. CDR3 in DNA: TGCAGTGCTAGTGGCGGGATCCGGGGAAGTGGGGCCAACGTCCTGACTTTC. The chain combines TRBV20-1 with TRBJ2-6; D possibly corresponds to TRBD2 (6 bases). V lost 3 bases, J lost 3 bases, and 18 bases lay in between. Germline V CDR1 and CDR2: DFQATT, SNEGSKA (reference sequence). CDR3 length: 17 residues.

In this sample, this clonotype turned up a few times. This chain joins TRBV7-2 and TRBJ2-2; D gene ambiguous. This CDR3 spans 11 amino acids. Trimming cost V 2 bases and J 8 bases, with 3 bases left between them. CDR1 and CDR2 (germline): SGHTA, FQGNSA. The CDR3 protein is CASSLNGELFF. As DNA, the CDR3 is TGTGCCAGCAGCTTAAATGGGGAGCTGTTTTTT.

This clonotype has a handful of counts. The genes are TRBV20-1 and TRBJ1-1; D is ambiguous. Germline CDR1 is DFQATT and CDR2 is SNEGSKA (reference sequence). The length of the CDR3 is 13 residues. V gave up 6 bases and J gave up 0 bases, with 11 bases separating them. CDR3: CSAPWQMNTEAFF. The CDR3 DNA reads TGCAGTGCCCCGTGGCAGATGAACACTGAAGCTTTCTTT.

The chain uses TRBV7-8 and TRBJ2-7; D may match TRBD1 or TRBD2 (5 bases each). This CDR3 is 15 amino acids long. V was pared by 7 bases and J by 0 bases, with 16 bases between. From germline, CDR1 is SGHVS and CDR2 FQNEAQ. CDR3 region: CASIPRDLNSYEQYF. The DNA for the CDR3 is TGTGCCAGCATCCCCAGGGACCTGAACTCCTACGAGCAGTACTTC.

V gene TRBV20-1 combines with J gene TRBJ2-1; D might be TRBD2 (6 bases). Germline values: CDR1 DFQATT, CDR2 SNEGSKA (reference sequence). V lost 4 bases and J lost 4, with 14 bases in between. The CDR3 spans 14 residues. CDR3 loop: CSAIGRETYNEQFF. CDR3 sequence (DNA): TGCAGTGCTATAGGACGGGAGACATACAATGAGCAGTTCTTC.

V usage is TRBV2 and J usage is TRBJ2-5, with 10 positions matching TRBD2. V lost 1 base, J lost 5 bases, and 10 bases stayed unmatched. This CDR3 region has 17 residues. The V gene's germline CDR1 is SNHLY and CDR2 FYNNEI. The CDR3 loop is CASSEEIGLADPETQYF. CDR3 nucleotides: TGTGCCAGCAGTGAAGAGATTGGACTAGCGGACCCCGAGACCCAGTACTTC.

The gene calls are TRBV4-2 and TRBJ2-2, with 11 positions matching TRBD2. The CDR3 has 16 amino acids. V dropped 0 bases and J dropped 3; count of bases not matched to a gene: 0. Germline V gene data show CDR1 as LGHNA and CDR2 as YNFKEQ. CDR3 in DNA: TGTGCCAGCAGCCAAGAACTAGCGGGAGACACCGGGGAGCTGTTTTTT. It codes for CASSQELAGDTGELFF.

Here the CDR3 reads CATSDVGQGSYNEQFF. The CDR3 DNA sequence: TGTGCCACCAGTGATGTGGGCCAGGGATCCTACAATGAGCAGTTCTTC. J is TRBJ2-1 and V is TRBV24-1; TRBD1 might be the D (5 bases). Trimming stripped 3 bases from V and 1 base from J, with 12 bases between. The CDR3 length is 16 residues. Germline loops: CDR1 KGHDR, CDR2 SFDVKD.

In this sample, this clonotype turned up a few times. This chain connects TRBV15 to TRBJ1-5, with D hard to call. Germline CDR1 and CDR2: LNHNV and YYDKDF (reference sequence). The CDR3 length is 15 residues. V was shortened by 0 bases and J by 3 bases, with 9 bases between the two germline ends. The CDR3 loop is CATSRDRHHNQPQHF. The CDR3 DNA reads TGTGCCACCAGCAGAGATCGGCACCACAATCAGCCCCAGCATTTT.

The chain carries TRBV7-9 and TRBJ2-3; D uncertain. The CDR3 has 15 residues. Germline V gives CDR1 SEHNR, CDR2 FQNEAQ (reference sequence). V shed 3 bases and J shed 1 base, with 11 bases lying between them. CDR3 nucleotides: TGTGCCAGCAGCTTCAACCTACAGCGCACAGATACGCAGTATTTT. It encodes CASSFNLQRTDTQYF.

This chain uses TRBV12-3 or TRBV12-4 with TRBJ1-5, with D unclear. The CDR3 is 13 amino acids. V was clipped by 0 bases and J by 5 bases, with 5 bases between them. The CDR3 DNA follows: TGTGCCAGCAGTTTAGCCGAGGATCAGCCCCAGCATTTT. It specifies CASSLAEDQPQHF.

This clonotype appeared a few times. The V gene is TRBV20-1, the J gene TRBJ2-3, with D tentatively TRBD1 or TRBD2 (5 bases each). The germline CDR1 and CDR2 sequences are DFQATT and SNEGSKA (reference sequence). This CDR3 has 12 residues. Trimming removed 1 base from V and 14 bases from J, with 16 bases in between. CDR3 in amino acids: CSARVPGTSGYF. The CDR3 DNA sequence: TGCAGTGCTAGAGTTCCCGGGACCTCAGGGTATTTT.

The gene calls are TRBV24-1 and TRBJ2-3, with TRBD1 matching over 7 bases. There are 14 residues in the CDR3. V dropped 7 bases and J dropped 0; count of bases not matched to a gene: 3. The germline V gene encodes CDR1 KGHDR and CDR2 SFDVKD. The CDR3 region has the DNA TGTGCCACCAGAGGGACAGCTAGCACAGATACGCAGTATTTT. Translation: CATRGTASTDTQYF.

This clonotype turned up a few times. The DNA for the CDR3 is TGTGCCAGCAGTTTTCGCCCCCGATGGACAGGGTCTTCCTCCTCTGGAAACACCATATATTTT. Its translation is CASSFRPRWTGSSSSGNTIYF. The genes are TRBV12-3 or TRBV12-4 and TRBJ1-3, with 8 bases that match TRBD1. Losses at the gene ends were 3 bases for V and 0 bases for J; bases not matched to a gene: 19. The CDR3 consists of 21 residues.

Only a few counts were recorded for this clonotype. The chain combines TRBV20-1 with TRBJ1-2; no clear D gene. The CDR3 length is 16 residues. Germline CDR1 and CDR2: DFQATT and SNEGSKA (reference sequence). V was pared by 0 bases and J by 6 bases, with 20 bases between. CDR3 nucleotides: TGCAGTGCTAGAGATGCGGTATCATCCCCCGAAAATGGCTACACCTTC. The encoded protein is CSARDAVSSPENGYTF.

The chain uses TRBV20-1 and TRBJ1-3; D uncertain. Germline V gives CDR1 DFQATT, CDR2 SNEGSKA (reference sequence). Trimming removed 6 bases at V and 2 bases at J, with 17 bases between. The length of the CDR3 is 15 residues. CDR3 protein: CSAMDFKTAGNTIYF. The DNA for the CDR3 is TGCAGTGCAATGGACTTTAAGACGGCTGGAAACACCATATATTTT.

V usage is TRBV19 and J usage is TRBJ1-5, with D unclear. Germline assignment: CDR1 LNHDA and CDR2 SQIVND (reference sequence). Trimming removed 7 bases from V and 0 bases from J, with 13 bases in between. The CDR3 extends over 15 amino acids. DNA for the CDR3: TGTGCCAGTATGCAGGACCAGAATAGCAATCAGCCCCAGCATTTT. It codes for CASMQDQNSNQPQHF.

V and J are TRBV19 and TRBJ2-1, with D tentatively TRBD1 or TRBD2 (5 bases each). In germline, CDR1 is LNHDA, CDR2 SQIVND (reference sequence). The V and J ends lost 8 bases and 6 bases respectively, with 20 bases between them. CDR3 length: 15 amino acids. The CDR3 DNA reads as TGTGCCAGTGAGGGGTCGGCGGTGAGACGCAATGAGCAGTTCTTC. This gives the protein CASEGSAVRRNEQFF.

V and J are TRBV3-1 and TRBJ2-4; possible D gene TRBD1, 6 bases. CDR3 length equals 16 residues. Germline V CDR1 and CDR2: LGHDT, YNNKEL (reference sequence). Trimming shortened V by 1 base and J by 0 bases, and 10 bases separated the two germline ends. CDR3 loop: CASSQGTALAKNIQYF. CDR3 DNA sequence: TGTGCCAGCAGCCAAGGGACAGCACTAGCCAAAAACATTCAGTACTTC.